These 9 T cell receptor beta chains were all obtained from the same sample, sequenced in a study of cytotoxic CD8 clonotypes in ibrutinib-treated CLL. The protocol was immunoSEQ multiplex PCR, while the TCRdb copy is restricted to in-frame clones and leaves out a portion. The table has about 160,000 clones, about 80% seen once. This sample comprised PBMCs, obtained after 12 months of ibrutinib treatment. The receptor set was obtained from a human donor with chronic lymphocytic leukemia.

The V call is TRBV5-1, the J call TRBJ2-1; the D is unclear. The CDR3 is made up of 15 amino acids. The V end was cut by 4 bases, the J end by 8 bases, with 19 bases between. CDR1 and CDR2 (germline): SGHRS, YFSETQ. CDR3 region: CASSESQIRTDEQFF. DNA of the CDR3: TGCGCCAGCAGCGAATCTCAAATTAGGACCGATGAGCAGTTCTTC.

The chain combines TRBV4-2 with TRBJ2-1, with 10 bases lining up with TRBD2. CDR1 LGHNA and CDR2 YNFKEQ come from the germline V gene. This CDR3 has 15 amino acids. Germline trimming cut 3 bases from V and 8 bases from J; bases unmatched to any gene: 7. This CDR3 is CASSQASGRDHEQFF. The DNA of the CDR3 is TGTGCCAGCAGCCAGGCTAGCGGGAGAGACCATGAGCAGTTCTTC.

This clone was detected a few times. The chain employs TRBV7-2 and TRBJ2-1; 13 positions match TRBD2. CDR1 SGHTA and CDR2 FQGNSA come from the germline V gene. J gave up 2 bases and V 6 bases, and 1 base lay outside the gene matches. The CDR3 covers 15 residues. Here the CDR3 reads CASRLAGGTYNEQFF. DNA of the CDR3: TGTGCCAGCAGACTAGCGGGAGGGACCTACAATGAGCAGTTCTTC.

The gene calls are TRBV7-2 and TRBJ2-7; 9 bases line up with TRBD1. Germline V gene lookup returns CDR1 SGHTA and CDR2 FQGNSA. The length of the CDR3 is 14 residues. The J segment lost 4 bases and the V segment lost 2 bases, leaving 3 bases of the junction unmatched. The CDR3, as DNA: TGTGCCAGCAGCTTATACAGGGGGCAATACGAGCAGTACTTC. It encodes CASSLYRGQYEQYF.

The gene calls are TRBV7-2 and TRBJ1-2; 8 bases line up with TRBD1. The germline V gene has CDR1 SGHTA and CDR2 FQGNSA. The CDR3 spans 13 residues. The trim removed 5 bases at V and 8 bases at J, leaving 7 bases unmatched. CDR3 bases: TGTGCCAGCAGCCAGGACAGGGAAAACGGCTACACCTTC. This gives the protein CASSQDRENGYTF.

This sequence joins TRBV7-9 and TRBJ2-7; 7 positions agree with TRBD2. This CDR3 is 15 amino acids long. J gave up 5 bases and V 3 bases, and 10 bases lay outside the gene matches. Germline V CDR1 and CDR2: SEHNR, FQNEAQ (reference sequence). In DNA form, the CDR3 reads TGTGCCAGCAGCTTGTTTCTGGGGGAGGGCAACGAGCAGTACTTC. Translated: CASSLFLGEGNEQYF.

The chain employs TRBV19 and TRBJ1-2, with 7 bases aligning to TRBD1. J lost 3 bases, V lost 7 bases, and 8 bases had no gene match. Germline V gene data show CDR1 as LNHDA and CDR2 as SQIVND (reference sequence). The CDR3 consists of 14 residues. The CDR3 DNA reads TGTGCCAGTACCAAGGACAGGATTTACTATGGCTACACCTTC. Amino acids: CASTKDRIYYGYTF.

The genes are TRBV4-2 and TRBJ1-2; D is undetermined. The germline gives CDR1 LGHNA, CDR2 YNFKEQ. V lost 0 bases, J lost 3 bases, and 8 bases lay in between. CDR3 length equals 14 residues. The CDR3: CASSQDIVDYGYTF. The DNA of the CDR3 is TGTGCCAGCAGCCAAGATATCGTAGACTATGGCTACACCTTC.

This clone came up a few times. The V call is TRBV30, the J call TRBJ1-6; D gene ambiguous. CDR1 is GTSNPN and CDR2 is SVGIG in the germline V gene (reference sequence). Deletions cut 0 bases from V and 10 bases from J, with 7 bases between. This CDR3 is built from 12 residues. CDR3 sequence reads: CAWSVHTSPLHF. The CDR3 DNA is TGTGCCTGGAGTGTACACACATCACCCCTCCACTTT.